A single T cell receptor beta chain is shown here with its context. What it recognizes is unknown. Deletions cut 3 bases from V and 3 bases from J, with 17 bases between. CDR3 length: 16 residues. From germline, CDR1 is GTSNPN and CDR2 SVGIG (reference sequence). The data belong to a study of cytomegalovirus exposure and HLA in healthy donors. General study results and limits: A list of roughly 160 TCR beta chains associated with cytomegalovirus was given.

Some clones are missing from TCRdb's copy, which holds only in-frame ones; the method was immunoSEQ multiplex PCR. The table includes about 240,000 clones, roughly 86% detected once. The rearrangement uses TRBV30 and TRBJ2-2, with D possibly matching TRBD1 (6 bases). The specimen was PBMCs. This TCR came from a woman in her twenties or thirties in good health and CMV-seropositive. The CDR3 region is CAWRSPGTPHTGELFF. In DNA form, the CDR3 reads TGTGCCTGGAGAAGTCCGGGGACACCCCACACCGGGGAGCTGTTTTTT.